This TCR beta chain was recorded in a study of shared clonotypes between healthy human individuals. Looked up from germline, CDR1 is MGHRA and CDR2 is YSYEKL. V lost 0 bases to trimming and J lost 4 bases, with 12 bases between them. The CDR3 has 15 amino acids. Sequencing was performed with immunoSEQ multiplex PCR; in TCRdb, only in-frame clones are kept and a portion is missing. The repertoire includes under 850,000 clones, around 77% of them detected once, and approximately 1.8% sits in the top ten. This TCR came from a woman in her twenties or thirties in good health. Sample: memory CD4+ T cells sorted from blood. The sample's subset: CD45RA-negative fraction. The V call is TRBV4-1, the J call TRBJ1-2, with D perhaps matching TRBD1 (6 bases). The CDR3 region has the DNA TGCGCCAGCAGCCAAGACCGACAGGCTATCTATGGCTACACCTTC. Amino acids: CASSQDRQAIYGYTF.